The 8 T cell receptor beta chains presented below share a single source sample, sequenced in a study of long-term antiretroviral therapy in people with HIV. The assay, immunoSEQ v3.0, was run at survey level. Here immunoSEQ multiplex PCR was the method, and the copy in TCRdb shows in-frame clones only, minus some. The table records 48,000 or so clones, around four fifths of them present only once. The source was unsorted PBMCs, collected 0.8 years after starting antiretroviral therapy. The source of these receptors is a young woman with HIV.

This chain connects TRBV5-6 to TRBJ1-5; D unresolved. This CDR3 comprises 14 residues. The germline V and J ends were trimmed by 4 bases and 0 bases, with 8 bases remaining between them. The germline gives CDR1 SGHDT, CDR2 YYEEEE. DNA of the CDR3: TGTGCCAGCAGCCGCGAATATAGCAATCAGCCCCAGCATTTT. Translation: CASSREYSNQPQHF.

This chain links TRBV18 with TRBJ2-3; perhaps D is TRBD1 or TRBD2 (6 bases each). Germline V lookup: CDR1 KGHSH, CDR2 LQKENI. The CDR3 spans 14 residues. V was cut by 6 bases and J by 2 bases, with 12 bases left in between. In DNA, the CDR3 is TGTGCCAGCTCGGGGGGCGGATACACAGATACGCAGTATTTT. This sequence encodes CASSGGGYTDTQYF.

The chain employs TRBV4-1 and TRBJ2-7, with D uncertain. Germline loops: CDR1 MGHRA, CDR2 YSYEKL. This CDR3 has 15 residues. Deletions cut 1 base from V and 0 bases from J, with 10 bases between. CDR3 sequence reads: CASSQVENYSYEQYF. The CDR3 DNA follows: TGCGCCAGCAGCCAAGTGGAGAACTACTCCTACGAGCAGTACTTC.

In its sample, this clone was seen a few times. The chain recombines TRBV5-4 with TRBJ2-2; 13 bases agree with TRBD2. The V and J ends lost 4 bases and 6 bases, in that order; junction bases with no gene match: 12. The germline V gene encodes CDR1 SGHNT and CDR2 YYREEE (reference sequence). CDR3 length: 18 amino acids. The CDR3 reads CASSRALLAGGPSGELFF. The CDR3 bases are TGTGCCAGCAGCCGGGCCCTACTAGCGGGAGGGCCTTCCGGGGAGCTGTTTTTT.

The chain's CDR3 is CASSYQGEQPVRQYF. The CDR3 DNA is TGTGCCAGCAGTTACCAGGGGGAGCAGCCCGTGCGGCAGTACTTC. The V gene is TRBV6-5, the J gene TRBJ2-7; TRBD1 agrees at 7 bases. The germline V gene encodes CDR1 MNHEY and CDR2 SVGAGI. With 2 bases clipped from V and 9 bases from J, the junction kept 13 bases outside the gene matches. The CDR3 is 15 amino acids.

The V call is TRBV6-1, the J call TRBJ2-2; 10 bases match TRBD2. After removal of 2 bases from V and 3 bases from J, the junction contained 0 bases not matched to a gene. The germline V gene encodes CDR1 MNHNS and CDR2 SASEGT. The length of the CDR3 is 15 residues. The CDR3, as DNA: TGTGCCAGCAGTGAACTAGCGGGAGACACCGGGGAGCTGTTTTTT. Residues: CASSELAGDTGELFF.

The CDR3 DNA is TGTGCCAGCAGGGGACAGGGACGGCGAAGTGAAGCTTTCTTT. Translation: CASRGQGRRSEAFF. V and J are TRBV25-1 and TRBJ1-1; TRBD1 aligns across 9 bases. V was clipped by 6 bases and J by 7 bases; unmatched bases: 9. CDR1 and CDR2 (germline): MGHDK, SYGVNS. This CDR3 has 14 amino acids.

This clone was seen only once. The chain employs TRBV27 and TRBJ2-3, with TRBD2 matching over 11 bases. This CDR3 has 17 amino acids. Germline trimming cut 1 base from V and 5 bases from J; bases unmatched to any gene: 8. CDR1 and CDR2 (germline): MNHEY, SMNVEV (reference sequence). The CDR3 protein is CASSLYTSGRKVDTQYF. CDR3 in DNA: TGTGCCAGCAGTTTATACACTAGCGGGAGAAAGGTAGATACGCAGTATTTT.